The rows below give T cell receptor beta chains drawn from one sample of a study of cytomegalovirus exposure and HLA in healthy donors. The data were produced by immunoSEQ multiplex PCR, yet TCRdb's version contains in-frame clones alone and is incomplete. Found here are around 200,000 clones, 80% of them singletons; the top ten hold 0.65%. Sequencing input: PBMCs. The receptors come from a boy between 10 and 17 years old in good health and CMV-seronegative. The CDR3 runs from the conserved cysteine through the conserved F or W. The order of the fields is CDR3 protein, CDR3 DNA, D gene, CDR3 length, V gene, clone size, J gene. A D gene is named only where the DNA matches it firmly. A row's size may be missing; if present it is once, few, many or a size class.

CASRGQPSSYEQHF,TGTGCCAGCAGGGGACAGCCGAGCTCCTACGAGCAGCACTTC,TRBD1,14,TRBV6-5,-,TRBJ2-7
CASGPGVLSYEQYF,TGTGCCAGCGGACCAGGGGTCCTCTCCTACGAGCAGTACTTC,-,14,TRBV25-1,-,TRBJ2-7
CASSTKTGPNYGYTF,TGTGCCAGCAGTACGAAAACCGGTCCTAACTATGGCTACACCTTC,-,15,TRBV6-5,few,TRBJ1-2
CASGGTAFFSGNTIYF,TGTGCCAGCGGGGGGACAGCCTTCTTCTCTGGAAACACCATATATTTT,TRBD1,16,TRBV2,-,TRBJ1-3
CSSSLGSKQQYF,TGTTCCAGCAGCTTAGGAAGCAAGCAGCAGTACTTC,-,12,TRBV7-9,-,TRBJ2-7
CASSDAGAPYGYTF,TGTGCCAGCAGTGACGCGGGGGCGCCCTATGGCTACACCTTC,-,14,TRBV6-1,-,TRBJ1-2
CASSPRSEGHYGYTF,TGTGCCAGCAGCCCCCGGTCGGAGGGCCACTATGGCTACACCTTC,-,15,TRBV5-6,-,TRBJ1-2
CASSLIRQETQYF,TGTGCCAGCAGCTTAATCCGCCAAGAGACCCAGTACTTC,-,13,TRBV11-1,few,TRBJ2-5
CASSLYPQGGDTQYF,TGCGCCAGCAGCTTGTATCCCCAGGGTGGGGATACGCAGTATTTT,-,15,TRBV5-1,-,TRBJ2-3
CASSVEGSGGAWQETQYF,TGTGCCAGCAGCGTAGAGGGAAGCGGGGGGGCCTGGCAAGAGACCCAGTACTTC,TRBD2,18,TRBV9,-,TRBJ2-5
CASQAGAGVNNEQFF,TGCGCCAGCCAAGCCGGCGCGGGAGTCAACAATGAGCAGTTCTTC,TRBD2,15,TRBV4-3,few,TRBJ2-1